This T cell receptor (beta chain) was documented in a study of T cell repertoires in cytomegalovirus infection. The study's findings and limits: Ex vivo responses were dominated by HLA-C-restricted CMV-specific TCR beta clonotypes.

This clonotype was counted at least ten times. Its specificity is unknown. Its ends do not fully match the called genes, so a read error is possible. TCRdb fed the reads into MiXCR, producing one record per CDR3 protein. The sample holds fewer than 300,000 distinct CDR3 sequences, roughly 24% seen once. Germline values: CDR1 SGHTA, CDR2 FQGNSA. The CDR3 is made up of 12 amino acids. This clonotype was sampled from a human donor in good health (CMV status not recorded). Some clones in this sample may be carry-over from other donors' samples. V is TRBV7-2 and J is TRBJ2-7, with 11 bases that match TRBD2. The specimen sequenced was PBMCs. The CDR3, as DNA: TGTGCCAGCAGCTTAACTAGCGGGGGCCCCCTCTTC. Protein: CASSLTSGGPLF.